A single sample gave rise to the 31 T cell receptor beta chains below, sequenced in a study of T cell responses to AZD1222 COVID-19 vaccine. Profiled with immunoSEQ multiplex PCR; TCRdb holds only in-frame clones, not every one. The top ten clones hold more than 20% of a sample with around 70,000 clones, 75% to 85% of them seen once. The sequencing used peripheral blood, collected on day 0 of MenACWY control vaccination. These receptors originate from an adult in good health.

This rearrangement joins TRBV5-1 to TRBJ2-1; TRBD2 matches at 11 bases. The CDR3 covers 15 residues. Trimming took 0 bases from V and 4 from J; bases not matched to a gene: 0. CDR1 and CDR2 from the germline V gene are SGHRS and YFSETQ. The CDR3 bases are TGCGCCAGCAGCTTGGGGACTAGCGGGTACAATGAGCAGTTCTTC. It specifies CASSLGTSGYNEQFF.

CDR3 sequence (DNA): TGTGCCAGCAGAAGGACAGTATACTACGAGCAGTACTTC. It translates to CASRRTVYYEQYF. The V gene is TRBV6-5, the J gene TRBJ2-7; D may be TRBD1 (6 bases). Trimming shortened V by 6 bases and J by 3 bases, and 12 bases separated the two germline ends. Looked up from germline, CDR1 is MNHEY and CDR2 is SVGAGI. The CDR3 extends over 13 amino acids.

This clone was picked up one time. This sequence joins TRBV19 and TRBJ2-3, with D perhaps TRBD1 (5 bases). The germline gives CDR1 LNHDA, CDR2 SQIVND (reference sequence). The ends were cut back, 4 bases at V and 2 bases at J, with 13 bases in the middle. The CDR3 is made up of 15 amino acids. The CDR3 bases are TGTGCCAGTAGTACAGGGTTTCTACACACAGATACGCAGTATTTT. The encoded protein is CASSTGFLHTDTQYF. Complete variable domain (other parts from reference TRBV19 and TRBJ2-3): DGGITQSPKYLFRKEGQNVTLSCEQNLNHDAMYWYRQDPGQGLRLIYYSQIVNDFQKGDIAEGYSVSREKKESFPLTVTSAQKNPTAFYLCASSTGFLHTDTQYFGPGTRLTVL.

CDR3 region: CASSLTRGTYEQYF. Here the CDR3 DNA reads TGTGCCAGCAGCCTCACCCGGGGGACCTACGAGCAGTACTTC. The chain uses TRBV4-2 and TRBJ2-7; D is perhaps TRBD2 (6 bases). Germline values: CDR1 LGHNA, CDR2 YNFKEQ. The CDR3 is made up of 14 amino acids. Trimming cost V 4 bases and J 2 bases, with 12 bases left between them.

This clone was detected a few times. This sequence joins TRBV9 and TRBJ2-1; D gene unclear. The CDR3 totals 14 residues. V lost 4 bases to trimming and J lost 12 bases, with 20 bases between them. Germline CDR1 is SGDLS and CDR2 is YYNGEE. CDR3 sequence reads: CASSPRLSDPGQFF. The CDR3 DNA reads as TGTGCCAGCAGCCCACGGTTATCAGATCCAGGGCAGTTCTTC.

The chain links TRBV28 to TRBJ1-1; a weak D match, TRBD1 (5 bases). Trimming pared 3 bases from V and 5 bases from J, leaving 13 bases between. The CDR3 has 14 amino acids. Germline values: CDR1 MDHEN, CDR2 SYDVKM. CDR3 in amino acids: CASSFGGGRTEAFF. The CDR3 region has the DNA TGTGCCAGCAGTTTTGGTGGGGGACGGACTGAAGCTTTCTTT.

This clone was detected only a few times. The chain couples TRBV6-5 to TRBJ1-6; 8 bases fit TRBD1. The CDR3 loop spans 14 amino acids. The V segment lost 8 bases and the J segment 7 bases; nucleotides outside the gene matches: 7. Germline V gene lookup returns CDR1 MNHEY and CDR2 SVGAGI. The CDR3 protein is CASGDRMGNSPLHF. As DNA, the CDR3 is TGTGCCAGCGGGGACAGGATGGGGAATTCACCCCTCCACTTT.

This sequence joins TRBV11-2 and TRBJ2-2; the D is unclear. Germline CDR1 SGHAT, CDR2 FQNNGV. V was clipped by 3 bases and J by 3 bases, with 5 bases between them. The CDR3 has 13 amino acids. The chain's CDR3 is CASSLTDTGELFF. The DNA of the CDR3 is TGTGCCAGCAGCTTGACGGACACCGGGGAGCTGTTTTTT.

The CDR3 here is CASSSGYGSNQPQHF. CDR3 coding DNA: TGTGCCAGCAGTTCAGGGTATGGTAGCAATCAGCCCCAGCATTTT. V usage is TRBV28 and J usage is TRBJ1-5; the D gene is possibly TRBD1 (5 bases). Germline lookup yields CDR1 MDHEN and CDR2 SYDVKM. Trimming cost V 4 bases and J 0 bases, with 10 bases left between them. The CDR3 is made up of 15 amino acids.

This clone was seen a handful of times. The chain joins TRBV19 to TRBJ1-3; D call uncertain. The length of the CDR3 is 15 residues. V dropped 7 bases and J dropped 0 bases, with 13 bases sitting between them. From germline, CDR1 is LNHDA and CDR2 SQIVND (reference sequence). CDR3 nucleotides: TGTGCCAGTACCTCCGGAGGCTTCTCTGGAAACACCATATATTTT. It yields the protein CASTSGGFSGNTIYF.

V and J are TRBV5-1 and TRBJ2-6; D is undetermined. CDR1 is SGHRS, CDR2 YFSETQ, per germline. The V end was cut by 0 bases, the J end by 0 bases, with 1 base between. The CDR3 is 14 amino acids. CDR3 sequence (DNA): TGCGCCAGCAGCTTGGGCTCTGGGGCCAACGTCCTGACTTTC. Residues: CASSLGSGANVLTF.

The rearrangement links TRBV5-6 to TRBJ2-2; D possibly uses TRBD1 or TRBD2 (5 bases each). The V gene's germline CDR1 is SGHDT and CDR2 YYEEEE. CDR3 length: 14 amino acids. V lost 4 bases and J 7 bases, leaving 14 bases between the germline ends. Written as DNA, the CDR3 is TGTGCCAGCAGCCGGGACCCCGGGATCGGGGAGCTGTTTTTT. Translated: CASSRDPGIGELFF. Drawing the rest from reference TRBV5-6 and TRBJ2-2, the complete variable domain is DAGVTQSPTHLIKTRGQQVTLRCSPKSGHDTVSWYQQALGQGPQFIFQYYEEEERQRGNFPDRFSGHQFPNYSSELNVNALLLGDSALYLCASSRDPGIGELFFGEGSRLTVL.

V gene TRBV15 combines with J gene TRBJ2-1, with D possibly TRBD1 on 7 matching bases. Germline CDR1 reads LNHNV; CDR2 reads YYDKDF (reference sequence). The CDR3 spans 16 residues. Trimming stripped 3 bases from V and 6 bases from J, with 18 bases between. CDR3 in DNA: TGTGCCACCAGCAGTGATACTAGCAGGGGGAGCAATGAGCAGTTCTTC. This encodes CATSSDTSRGSNEQFF.

The chain employs TRBV19 and TRBJ1-6; 8 bases line up with TRBD1. V trimming: 6 bases; J trimming: 10 bases; junction bases outside the gene matches: 11. Per germline, CDR1 LNHDA and CDR2 SQIVND (reference sequence). This CDR3 is 15 amino acids long. CDR3 sequence reads: CASRPGTGHGSPLHF. The CDR3 coding sequence is TGTGCCAGTAGACCCGGGACAGGACATGGATCACCCCTCCACTTT.

The V and J genes are TRBV11-2 and TRBJ1-2; a weak D match, TRBD1 (6 bases). Germline V gene data show CDR1 as SGHAT and CDR2 as FQNNGV. V was shortened by 1 base and J by 5 bases, with 11 bases between the two germline ends. CDR3 length equals 14 residues. The CDR3 spells CASSLGQAGYGYTF. The CDR3, as DNA: TGTGCCAGCAGCTTAGGACAGGCAGGGTATGGCTACACCTTC.

The CDR3 spells CAWSASSVKGYTF. In DNA, the CDR3 is TGTGCCTGGAGTGCCAGCTCGGTCAAGGGCTACACCTTC. The V and J genes are TRBV30 and TRBJ1-2; D unclear. Trimming removed 1 base at V and 8 bases at J, with 14 bases between. CDR1 and CDR2 (germline): GTSNPN, SVGIG (reference sequence). The CDR3 runs 13 residues.

This clone was seen many times. V is TRBV3-1 (or the pseudogene TRBV3-2) and J is TRBJ2-3, with 9 bases identical to TRBD1. V lost 7 bases to trimming and J lost 4 bases; unmatched junction nucleotides: 6. From germline, CDR1 is LGHDT and CDR2 YNNKEL (reference sequence). This CDR3 region has 14 residues. CDR3 nucleotides: TGTGCCAGCATGTCGACAGGGGGACCAGATACGCAGTATTTT. This codes for CASMSTGGPDTQYF.

There are a few counts of this clone. This sequence joins TRBV19 and TRBJ1-6; D not certain. Germline values: CDR1 LNHDA, CDR2 SQIVND (reference sequence). This CDR3 comprises 16 residues. V was trimmed by 3 bases and J by 2 bases, leaving 11 bases between them. CDR3 amino acids: CASSIGPGAYNSPLHF. The CDR3 DNA is TGTGCCAGTAGTATTGGGCCGGGAGCCTATAATTCACCCCTCCACTTT.

This chain links TRBV28 with TRBJ2-2; 7 bases are shared with TRBD1. V was clipped by 3 bases and J by 4 bases; unmatched bases: 2. The CDR3 length is 14 residues. Germline V CDR1 and CDR2: MDHEN, SYDVKM. The CDR3 region has the DNA TGTGCCAGCAGTTTGACAGGGAGCACCGGGGAGCTGTTTTTT. This sequence encodes CASSLTGSTGELFF.

The rearrangement uses TRBV7-6 and TRBJ1-4; possible D gene TRBD1, 5 bases. CDR1 is SGHVS and CDR2 is FNYEAQ in the germline V gene. The CDR3 contains 12 residues. Trimming removed 2 bases from V and 7 bases from J, with 5 bases in between. The CDR3 spells CASSLQGEKLFF. CDR3 nucleotide sequence: TGTGCCAGCAGCTTACAGGGTGAAAAACTGTTTTTT.

The rearrangement links TRBV6-5 to TRBJ1-6, with a possible D match to TRBD1 (6 bases). V lost 6 bases and J 10 bases, leaving 10 bases between the germline ends. Germline V gene lookup returns CDR1 MNHEY and CDR2 SVGAGI. This CDR3 has 12 residues. CDR3 coding DNA: TGTGCCAGCAGGGACAGCAACTCACCCCTCCACTTT. As protein: CASRDSNSPLHF.

The rearrangement uses TRBV27 and TRBJ1-1, with 8 bases that match TRBD1. After removal of 0 bases from V and 8 bases from J, the junction contained 5 bases not matched to a gene. Germline V CDR1 and CDR2: MNHEY, SMNVEV (reference sequence). The CDR3 contains 14 residues. In DNA form, the CDR3 reads TGTGCCAGCAGTTTATCTTTTTGGACAGGGGAAGCTTTCTTT. Amino acid sequence: CASSLSFWTGEAFF.

This clone was detected once. This chain joins TRBV30 and TRBJ1-1; no clear D. Trimming shortened V by 5 bases and J by 9 bases, and 13 bases separated the two germline ends. This CDR3 is 11 amino acids long. CDR1 is GTSNPN, CDR2 SVGIG, per germline (reference sequence). CDR3 in DNA: TGTGCCTGGGGTTCTGCACGAAAAGCTTTCTTT. This codes for CAWGSARKAFF.

This chain connects TRBV7-6 to TRBJ1-1, with D unclear. Trimming left V 5 bases short and J 1 base short, with 8 bases between. CDR1 and CDR2 from the germline V gene are SGHVS and FNYEAQ. The CDR3 length is 13 residues. Written as DNA, the CDR3 is TGTGCCAGCAGCCTCTCGGGGAACACTGAAGCTTTCTTT. It yields the protein CASSLSGNTEAFF.

V is TRBV28 and J is TRBJ1-2, with D hard to call. CDR1 is MDHEN and CDR2 is SYDVKM in the germline V gene. V was clipped by 6 bases and J by 2 bases, with 13 bases between them. The CDR3 has 14 residues. CDR3 nucleotide sequence: TGTGCCAGCAGACCCCCTCACGCAAACTATGGCTACACCTTC. Translating it yields CASRPPHANYGYTF.

The genes are TRBV5-5 and TRBJ1-5; D gene uncertain. CDR3 length equals 15 residues. V lost 8 bases and J lost 0, with 15 bases in between. Germline loops: CDR1 SGHKS, CDR2 YYEKEE (reference sequence). CDR3 DNA: TGTGCCAGTAGACATTGGGAAGGTAGCAATCAGCCCCAGCATTTT. Residues: CASRHWEGSNQPQHF.

The chain uses TRBV5-6 and TRBJ2-2, with a possible D match to TRBD2 (5 bases). There are 14 residues in the CDR3. Germline CDR1 SGHDT, CDR2 YYEEEE. Trimming took 0 bases from V and 6 from J, leaving 9 bases between them. The CDR3 DNA is TGTGCCAGCAGCTTGGTCGGGATCCCCGGGGAGCTGTTTTTT. This sequence encodes CASSLVGIPGELFF.

For the CDR3, the DNA is TGTGCCAGCAGCACCGGACAGACCTCTGGAAACACCATATATTTT. It yields the protein CASSTGQTSGNTIYF. J is TRBJ1-3 and V is TRBV9; tentatively, D is TRBD1 (6 bases). Germline V lookup: CDR1 SGDLS, CDR2 YYNGEE. The CDR3 is 15 residues long. Trimming left V 4 bases short and J 0 bases short, with 11 bases between.

V and J are TRBV28 and TRBJ1-2; D remains unclear. The CDR3 totals 13 residues. V gave up 8 bases and J gave up 7 bases, with 17 bases separating them. Looked up from germline, CDR1 is MDHEN and CDR2 is SYDVKM. The DNA for the CDR3 is TGTGCCAGCTTATCACGGCGAGACGGTGGCTACACCTTC. It translates to CASLSRRDGGYTF.

The rearrangement links TRBV9 to TRBJ1-1; D is uncertain. Trimming shortened V by 0 bases and J by 5 bases, and 17 bases separated the two germline ends. Germline V gene sequence: CDR1 SGDLS, CDR2 YYNGEE. This CDR3 contains 16 residues. The CDR3 loop is CASSVGPKAGVTEAFF. The CDR3 DNA is TGTGCCAGCAGCGTAGGACCCAAGGCTGGAGTGACTGAAGCTTTCTTT.

A remark on this clone: Germline and junction disagree at one end, which may indicate a read error. V is TRBV27 and J is TRBJ1-6; D remains unclear. This CDR3 has 14 amino acids. From germline, CDR1 is MNHEY and CDR2 SMNVEV (reference sequence). The CDR3 DNA reads as TGTGCCGGCAGTCCACGAGGACGGAGGCTCCCCCTCCACTTT. Its protein is CAGSPRGRRLPLHF.